This T cell receptor beta chain appears in the sequencing data of a study of blood T cell repertoires in COVID-19. In the study overall: The United States, Italy and Spain provided the acute and convalescent COVID-19 samples. From T cells, B-cell-depleted T cells, or PBMCs came the material, which was cDNA or gDNA.

Germline V gene data show CDR1 as SGHRS and CDR2 as YFSETQ. Trimming removed 4 bases at V and 3 bases at J, with 8 bases between. There are 13 residues in the CDR3. In the authors' workflow: Quantification of nucleated cells was approximated via reference gene primer amplification. Assay: immunoSEQ multiplex PCR; the TCRdb copy retains only in-frame clones and omits some. That table is the source of V, J and clone size, and D and trimming were worked out from the DNA. The sample yields some 200,000 clones, less than 90% seen once. It was during active infection that Seattle patients were enrolled and then longitudinally followed.

What was sequenced was peripheral blood. This TCR derives from a woman between 70 and 85 years old with COVID-19, enrolled during active disease. The V gene is TRBV5-1, the J gene TRBJ1-5; unclear D gene. This CDR3 is CASSGAPNQPQHF. For the CDR3, the DNA is TGCGCCAGCAGCGGAGCACCCAATCAGCCCCAGCATTTT.